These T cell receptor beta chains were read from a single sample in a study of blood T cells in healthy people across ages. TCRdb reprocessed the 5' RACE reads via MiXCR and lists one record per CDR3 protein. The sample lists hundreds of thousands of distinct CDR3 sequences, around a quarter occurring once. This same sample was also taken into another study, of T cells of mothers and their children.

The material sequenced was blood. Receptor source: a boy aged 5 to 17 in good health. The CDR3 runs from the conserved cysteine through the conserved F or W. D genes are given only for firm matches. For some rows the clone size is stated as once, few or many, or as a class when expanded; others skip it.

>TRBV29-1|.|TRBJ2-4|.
CSVEAILRGRNIQYF
TGCAGCGTTGAAGCGATCCTGAGGGGACGAAACATTCAGTACTTC
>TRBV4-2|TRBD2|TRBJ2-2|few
CASSPREGDTGELFF
TGTGCCAGCAGCCCCCGGGAGGGGGACACCGGGGAGCTGTTTTTT
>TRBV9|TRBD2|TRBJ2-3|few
CASSPLGGSGGATDTQYF
TGTGCCAGCAGCCCCCTCGGGGGTAGCGGGGGGGCCACAGATACGCAGTATTTT
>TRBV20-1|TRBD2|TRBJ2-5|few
CSAQRPAGVETQYF
TGCAGTGCCCAGAGGCCAGCGGGGGTGGAGACCCAGTACTTC
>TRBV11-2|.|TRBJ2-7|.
CASSHQTVYEQYF
TGTGCCAGCAGCCACCAGACAGTTTACGAGCAGTACTTC
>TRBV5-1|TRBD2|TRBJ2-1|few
CASSFPGTSGGDEQFF
TGCGCCAGCAGCTTCCCCGGGACTAGCGGGGGGGATGAGCAGTTCTTC
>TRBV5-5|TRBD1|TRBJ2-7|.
CASSFFRSTGTSYEQYF
TGTGCCAGCAGCTTTTTTCGGTCGACAGGGACCTCCTACGAGCAGTACTTC
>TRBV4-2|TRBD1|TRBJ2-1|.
CASSQDPLGDRGEQFF
TGTGCCAGCAGCCAAGACCCCCTTGGTGACAGGGGAGAGCAGTTCTTC
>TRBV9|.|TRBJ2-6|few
CASSSGFGANVLTF
TGTGCCAGCAGCTCTGGGTTTGGGGCCAACGTCCTGACTTTC
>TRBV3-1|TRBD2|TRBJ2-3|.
CASSQDPAGADTQYF
TGTGCCAGCAGCCAAGACCCCGCGGGGGCAGATACGCAGTATTTT
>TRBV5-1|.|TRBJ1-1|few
CASSGVGAPTEAFF
TGCGCCAGCAGCGGAGTGGGGGCGCCCACTGAAGCTTTCTTT
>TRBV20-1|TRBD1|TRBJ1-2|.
CSARRKGTGGHRGYTF
TGCAGTGCTAGACGCAAGGGAACAGGGGGCCATCGGGGCTACACCTTC
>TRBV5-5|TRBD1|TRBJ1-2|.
CASSLEQGSYGYTF
TGTGCCAGCAGCTTGGAACAGGGGTCGTATGGCTACACCTTC
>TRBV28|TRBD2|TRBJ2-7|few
CASRDRGTSGGYEQYF
TGTGCCAGCAGGGACCGTGGGACTAGCGGGGGGTACGAGCAGTACTTC
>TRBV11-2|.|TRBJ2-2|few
CASSLATGGTGELFF
TGTGCCAGCAGCTTAGCTACTGGGGGGACCGGGGAGCTGTTTTTT
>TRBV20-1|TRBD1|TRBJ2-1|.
CSASSGQGPRWDEQFF
TGCAGTGCTAGTTCGGGACAGGGGCCTCGGTGGGATGAGCAGTTCTTC
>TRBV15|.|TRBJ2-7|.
CATSRYYEQYF
TGTGCCACCAGCAGATACTACGAGCAGTACTTC
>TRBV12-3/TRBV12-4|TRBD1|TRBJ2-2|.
CASSPGDRDTGELFF
TGTGCCAGCAGTCCCGGGGACAGGGATACCGGGGAGCTGTTTTTT
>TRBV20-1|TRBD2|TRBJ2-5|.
CSARDLLTSGGEEETQYF
TGCAGTGCTAGAGATTTACTGACTAGCGGGGGGGAGGAAGAGACCCAGTACTTC
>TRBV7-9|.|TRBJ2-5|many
CASSDRLRETQYF
TGTGCCAGCAGCGACAGGTTGCGGGAGACCCAGTACTTC
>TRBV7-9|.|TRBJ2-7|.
CASSAPSDEQYF
TGTGCCAGCAGCGCCCCGAGTGACGAGCAGTACTTC
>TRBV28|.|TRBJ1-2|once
CASSFIGSGSDYGYTF
TGTGCCAGCAGTTTTATCGGGTCAGGTTCCGATTATGGCTACACCTTC
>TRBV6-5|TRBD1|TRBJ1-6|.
CASRTLTGFDSPLHF
TGTGCCAGCAGAACCCTGACAGGGTTCGACTCACCCCTCCACTTT
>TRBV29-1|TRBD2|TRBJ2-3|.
CSVEDPRTSGRTDTQYF
TGCAGCGTTGAAGATCCTCGGACTAGCGGCCGCACAGATACGCAGTATTTT
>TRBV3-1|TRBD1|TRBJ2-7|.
CASSQAGQVYEQYF
TGTGCCAGCAGCCAAGCGGGACAGGTCTACGAGCAGTACTTC
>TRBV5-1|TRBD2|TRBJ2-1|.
CASRVSGGANEQFF
TGCGCCAGCAGGGTTAGCGGGGGGGCCAATGAGCAGTTCTTC
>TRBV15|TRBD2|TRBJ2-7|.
CATSRGLAGSYEQYF
TGTGCCACCAGCAGAGGACTAGCGGGGAGCTACGAGCAGTACTTC
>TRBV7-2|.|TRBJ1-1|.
CASSFEGGLNTEAFF
TGTGCCAGCAGCTTTGAGGGGGGATTGAACACTGAAGCTTTCTTT
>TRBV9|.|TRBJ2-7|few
CASSRSLSYEQYF
TGTGCCAGCAGCCGCTCCCTCTCCTACGAGCAGTACTTC
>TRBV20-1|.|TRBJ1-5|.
CSARTESNQPQHF
TGCAGTGCTAGGACGGAAAGCAATCAGCCCCAGCATTTT
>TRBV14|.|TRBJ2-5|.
CASSQDMTPVGETQYF
TGTGCCAGCAGCCAAGATATGACTCCGGTCGGGGAGACCCAGTACTTC
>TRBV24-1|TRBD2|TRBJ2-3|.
CATSATSGSADTQYF
TGTGCCACCAGTGCCACTAGCGGGTCGGCAGATACGCAGTATTTT
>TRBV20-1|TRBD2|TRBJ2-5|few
CSARDQTSGGQETQYF
TGCAGTGCTAGAGACCAGACTAGCGGGGGCCAAGAGACCCAGTACTTC
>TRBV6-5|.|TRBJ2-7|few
CASSPGRTSKTKQYF
TGTGCCAGCAGTCCGGGACGGACATCCAAAACCAAGCAGTACTTC
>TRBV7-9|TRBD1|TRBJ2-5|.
CASSLGRYRGLQETQYF
TGTGCCAGCAGCTTAGGACGGTACAGGGGTCTCCAGGAGACCCAGTACTTC
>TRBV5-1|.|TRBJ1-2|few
CASSLGGSRDGYTF
TGCGCCAGCAGCTTGGGAGGCAGTCGAGATGGCTACACCTTC
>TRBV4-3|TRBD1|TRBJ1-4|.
CASSQNRGPYEKLFF
TGCGCCAGCAGCCAAAACAGGGGGCCGTATGAAAAACTGTTTTTT
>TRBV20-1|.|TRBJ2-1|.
CSARPRNRGDEQFF
TGCAGCGCCCGCCCGAGAAACCGCGGGGATGAGCAGTTCTTC
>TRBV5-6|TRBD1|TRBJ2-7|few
CASSLPGQGAREQYF
TGTGCCAGCAGCTTGCCGGGACAGGGGGCGAGGGAGCAGTACTTC
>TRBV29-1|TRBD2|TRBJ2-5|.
CSGGGGDMIQYF
TGCAGCGGCGGTGGGGGGGATATGATCCAGTACTTC
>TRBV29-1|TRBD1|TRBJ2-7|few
CSARGQDSSYEQYF
TGCAGCGCGAGGGGACAGGACTCCTCCTACGAGCAGTACTTC
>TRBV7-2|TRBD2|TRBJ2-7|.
CASSSLAGRPYEQYF
TGTGCCAGCAGCTCGCTAGCGGGACGCCCCTACGAGCAGTACTTC
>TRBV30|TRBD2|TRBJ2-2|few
CAWDKRGANTGELFF
TGTGCCTGGGACAAGCGGGGGGCCAACACCGGGGAGCTGTTTTTT
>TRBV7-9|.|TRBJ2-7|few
CASSLGSLPTYEQYF
TGTGCCAGCAGCTTGGGCAGCCTACCGACCTACGAGCAGTACTTC
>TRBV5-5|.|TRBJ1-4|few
CASSPLWAAGEKLFF
TGTGCCAGCAGCCCCCTGTGGGCCGCGGGGGAAAAACTGTTTTTT
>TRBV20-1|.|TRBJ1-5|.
CSAIRTDTQHF
TGCAGTGCTATCCGCACAGATACGCAGCATTTT
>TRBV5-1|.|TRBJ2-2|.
CASSLESLGSRVGNTGELFF
TGCGCCAGCAGCTTGGAGAGCCTCGGGAGCAGGGTTGGGAACACCGGGGAGCTGTTTTTT
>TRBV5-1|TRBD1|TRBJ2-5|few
CASSLVPAGGERWETQYF
TGCGCCAGCAGCTTGGTTCCCGCAGGGGGCGAAAGATGGGAGACCCAGTACTTC
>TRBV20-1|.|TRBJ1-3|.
CSARDSSSAGNTIYF
TGCAGTGCTAGAGATAGTTCCTCGGCTGGAAACACCATATATTTT
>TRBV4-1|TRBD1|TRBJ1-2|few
CASRFPGTADGYTF
TGCGCCAGCAGGTTCCCCGGGACAGCCGATGGCTACACCTTC
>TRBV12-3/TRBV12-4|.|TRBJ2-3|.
CASSLGGTDAQYF
TGTGCCAGCAGTTTGGGGGGCACAGATGCGCAGTATTTT
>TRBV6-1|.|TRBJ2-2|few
CASSVGSAGELFF
TGTGCCAGCAGTGTCGGATCGGCCGGGGAGCTGTTTTTT
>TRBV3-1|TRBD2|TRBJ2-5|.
CASSQVGTSGGRETQYF
TGTGCCAGCAGCCAAGTTGGGACTAGCGGGGGGCGAGAGACCCAGTACTTC
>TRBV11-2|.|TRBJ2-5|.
CASSLASMAPLGETQYF
TGTGCCAGCAGCTTAGCCTCAATGGCCCCCTTGGGAGAGACCCAGTACTTC